Listed here are 12 T cell receptor beta chains from one sample, sequenced in a study of vaccination effects on CD4 cells after COVID-19. After expansion with viral peptide pools in the ViraFEST assay, antigen-specific CD4+ T cells were sequenced. Isolation of CD4+ T cells took place after 10 days of culture. Vaccinated participants had no history of SARS-CoV-2 infection and tested negative for nucleocapsid antibodies. Their antigens remain unidentified. Assay: immunoSEQ multiplex PCR; the TCRdb copy retains only in-frame clones and omits some. The sample includes 41,000 or so clones, 55% to 75% of them seen just once. This specimen consisted of CD4+ T cells from PBMCs cultured with HCoV-OC43 spike peptides, obtained before COVID-19 vaccination. Subset reported: HCoV-OC43 spike overlapping peptide pool stimulation. The receptors were sampled from a human donor who received a COVID-19 vaccine.

This chain connects TRBV5-5 to TRBJ1-2; 9 bases agree with TRBD1. V dropped 1 base and J dropped 3; count of bases not matched to a gene: 7. Germline CDR1 SGHKS, CDR2 YYEKEE (reference sequence). The CDR3 is 16 residues long. In nucleotides, the CDR3 is TGTGCCAGCAGCTTGCGGACAGGGGAGAGGGACTATGGCTACACCTTC. It specifies CASSLRTGERDYGYTF.

The chain has TRBV2 and TRBJ1-2; D possibly corresponds to TRBD1 (5 bases). Trimming pared 2 bases from V and 13 bases from J, leaving 17 bases between. Per the germline V gene, CDR1 is SNHLY and CDR2 is FYNNEI. The CDR3 is 13 residues long. CDR3 bases: TGTGCCAGCAGTGAATATATCGGGGGACGCTGCACCTTC. This encodes CASSEYIGGRCTF.

V gene TRBV6-5 combines with J gene TRBJ1-2; a possible D gene is TRBD1 (6 bases). Per the germline V gene, CDR1 is MNHEY and CDR2 is SVGAGI. Trimming left V 2 bases short and J 8 bases short, with 12 bases between. The CDR3 totals 13 residues. CDR3 nucleotides: TGTGCCAGCAGTTACGACAGGATCAGCGGCTACACCTTC. Protein sequence: CASSYDRISGYTF.

This clone was observed a few times. CDR3 loop: CASSQGVGRKHTEAFF. The CDR3 bases are TGCGCCAGCAGCCAAGGTGTAGGCAGGAAACACACTGAAGCTTTCTTT. The chain is built from TRBV4-1 and TRBJ1-1; D remains ambiguous. The CDR3 sequence is 16 residues long. Trimming stripped 1 base from V and 3 bases from J, with 15 bases between. Germline V CDR1 and CDR2: MGHRA, YSYEKL.

The chain combines TRBV28 with TRBJ2-3, with 11 bases identical to TRBD2. The CDR3 consists of 16 residues. V lost 6 bases and J lost 3; bases outside the gene matches: 8. Germline CDR1 and CDR2: MDHEN and SYDVKM. The CDR3: CASRYSGRAGTDTQYF. CDR3 DNA sequence: TGTGCCAGCAGATATAGCGGGAGGGCCGGAACAGATACGCAGTATTTT.

V is TRBV19 and J is TRBJ1-1; 7 nucleotides match TRBD1. This CDR3 region has 15 residues. The germline V gene encodes CDR1 LNHDA and CDR2 SQIVND (reference sequence). Germline trimming cut 5 bases from V and 4 bases from J; bases unmatched to any gene: 10. The CDR3 loop reads CASSGGAGGFTEAFF. The CDR3 DNA follows: TGTGCCAGTAGTGGGGGGGCAGGGGGATTCACTGAAGCTTTCTTT.

This rearrangement joins TRBV5-4 to TRBJ2-2; tentative D call: TRBD2 (5 bases). The germline V gene has CDR1 SGHNT and CDR2 YYREEE (reference sequence). The CDR3 has 16 amino acids. V was clipped by 0 bases and J by 4 bases, with 13 bases between them. The CDR3 bases are TGTGCCAGCAGCTTGGTGGGAGAAAACCCCACCGGGGAGCTGTTTTTT. Translation: CASSLVGENPTGELFF.

This clone was counted a few times. The CDR3 bases are TGTGCCAGCACGATACAGCCACAGGGCTACACCTTC. Translation: CASTIQPQGYTF. The chain carries TRBV2 and TRBJ1-2; D is unresolved. This CDR3 is 12 amino acids long. Trimming shortened V by 7 bases and J by 8 bases, and 14 bases separated the two germline ends. In germline, CDR1 is SNHLY, CDR2 FYNNEI.

V usage is TRBV19 and J usage is TRBJ2-7, with D tentatively TRBD2 (7 bases). The CDR3 contains 15 residues. The germline CDR1 and CDR2 sequences are LNHDA and SQIVND (reference sequence). V was clipped by 8 bases and J by 3 bases, with 20 bases between them. The CDR3 coding sequence is TGTGCCAGTGGGATCGCGGGGGCTGGTGACTACGAGCAGTACTTC. Translating gives CASGIAGAGDYEQYF.

The chain employs TRBV19 and TRBJ2-7; 10 bases are a match to TRBD2. V was clipped by 9 bases and J by 3 bases; unmatched bases: 20. CDR3 length: 18 amino acids. CDR1 and CDR2 from the germline V gene are LNHDA and SQIVND (reference sequence). The CDR3 loop is CASRRLAGDSGRDYEQYF. The CDR3 nucleotides read TGTGCCAGCCGTCGTTTGGCTGGGGACAGCGGGAGGGACTACGAGCAGTACTTC. Complete variable domain (other parts from reference TRBV19 and TRBJ2-7): DGGITQSPKYLFRKEGQNVTLSCEQNLNHDAMYWYRQDPGQGLRLIYYSQIVNDFQKGDIAEGYSVSREKKESFPLTVTSAQKNPTAFYLCASRRLAGDSGRDYEQYFGPGTRLTVT.

V usage is TRBV3-1 (or the pseudogene TRBV3-2) and J usage is TRBJ2-2, with D perhaps TRBD2 (5 bases). CDR1 is LGHDT and CDR2 is YNNKEL in the germline V gene (reference sequence). The V and J ends lost 1 base and 4 bases respectively, with 10 bases between them. The CDR3 totals 15 residues. CDR3 nucleotide sequence: TGTGCCAGCAGCCAAGTGGGCGGGCCCACCGGGGAGCTGTTTTTT. Translation gives CASSQVGGPTGELFF.

The chain joins TRBV9 to TRBJ2-1; D is unclear. Trimming shortened V by 0 bases and J by 8 bases, and 9 bases separated the two germline ends. This CDR3 has 13 amino acids. Germline V gene lookup returns CDR1 SGDLS and CDR2 YYNGEE. The CDR3 sequence is CASSVEGIHEQFF. For the CDR3, the DNA is TGTGCCAGCAGCGTAGAGGGAATACATGAGCAGTTCTTC.